The 27 T cell receptor beta chains reported below all come from one sample, sequenced in a study of CD8 T cells in Susac syndrome. Random hexamers were used to reverse transcribe roughly 0.5 to 1 ug of RNA. TCRdb re-called the immunoSEQ multiplex PCR reads through MiXCR, storing one row per CDR3 protein. The sample has 150,000 to 200,000 distinct CDR3 sequences, roughly 95% seen once; the top ten hold 0.09% to 0.1%. The sequencing input was CD4+ T cells from PBMCs. Receptors originate from a human donor with multiple sclerosis.

The chain uses TRBV3-1 and TRBJ2-2; possibly TRBD1 for D (6 bases). The CDR3 spans 17 residues. The V end was cut by 6 bases, the J end by 7 bases, with 24 bases between. Per the germline V gene, CDR1 is LGHDT and CDR2 is YNNKEL (reference sequence). The DNA of the CDR3 is TGTGCCAGCAGTCACCTTGGCCAGGGGAGAACGGTCGGGGAGCTGTTTTTT. It translates to CASSHLGQGRTVGELFF.

This chain uses TRBV29-1 with TRBJ2-1; D remains ambiguous. The V gene lost 2 bases and the J gene lost 4 bases, with 0 bases spanning the gap. This CDR3 has 10 amino acids. Germline V gene data show CDR1 as SQVTM and CDR2 as ANQGSEA. The CDR3 DNA is TGCAGCGTTGAATACAATGAGCAGTTCTTC. As protein: CSVEYNEQFF.

The rearrangement links TRBV5-4 to TRBJ2-3; TRBD1 matches at 9 bases. CDR1 is SGHNT and CDR2 is YYREEE in the germline V gene (reference sequence). The CDR3 spans 15 residues. V trimming: 4 bases; J trimming: 6 bases; junction bases outside the gene matches: 9. CDR3: CASSRDRGTQDTQYF. The CDR3 region has the DNA TGTGCCAGCAGCCGAGACAGGGGGACCCAGGATACGCAGTATTTT.

The gene calls are TRBV5-1 and TRBJ1-1; 7 nucleotides agree with TRBD1. The germline CDR1 and CDR2 sequences are SGHRS and YFSETQ. This CDR3 spans 13 amino acids. Losses at the gene ends were 5 bases for V and 8 bases for J; bases not matched to a gene: 9. The CDR3 region has the DNA TGCGCCAGCAGTTTTCCCGGGACAGAAGAAGCTTTCTTT. The encoded protein is CASSFPGTEEAFF.

V and J are TRBV20-1 and TRBJ2-7; no firm D call. V shed 1 base and J shed 0 bases, with 10 bases lying between them. Germline CDR1 is DFQATT and CDR2 is SNEGSKA (reference sequence). CDR3 size: 14 residues. The CDR3 nucleotides read TGCAGTGCTAGAGTCGACGGAAGCTCCTACGAGCAGTACTTC. Translating gives CSARVDGSSYEQYF.

The CDR3 bases are TGTGCCAGCAGCTCAGTTACAGGGGCCTATGGCTACACCTTC. This translates into CASSSVTGAYGYTF. The rearrangement links TRBV14 to TRBJ1-2; 7 nucleotides match TRBD1. Germline loops: CDR1 SGHDN, CDR2 FVKESK. V dropped 5 bases and J dropped 4; count of bases not matched to a gene: 7. CDR3 length: 14 amino acids.

This clonotype was found once. The J gene is TRBJ1-2, the V gene TRBV7-9; a weak D match, TRBD1 (5 bases). Trimming stripped 1 base from V and 7 bases from J, with 13 bases between. CDR3 size: 14 residues. CDR1 and CDR2 (germline): SEHNR, FQNEAQ (reference sequence). CDR3 in amino acids: CASSLDPGLLGYTF. The CDR3 region has the DNA TGTGCCAGCAGCTTAGATCCGGGGCTGCTTGGCTACACCTTC.

V usage is TRBV19 and J usage is TRBJ2-6; TRBD1 matches at 9 bases. CDR1 is LNHDA, CDR2 SQIVND, per germline (reference sequence). Trimming removed 3 bases from V and 2 bases from J; junction bases left unmatched: 8. CDR3 length: 18 amino acids. CDR3 amino acids: CASSMIGTGHAGANVLTF. The CDR3 coding sequence is TGTGCCAGTAGTATGATTGGGACAGGGCATGCTGGGGCCAACGTCCTGACTTTC.

The genes are TRBV6-2 or TRBV6-3 and TRBJ2-4, with unresolved D. Trimming took off 5 bases at V and 0 bases at J, with 11 bases between the two ends. Germline CDR1 is MNHEY and CDR2 is SVGEGT. The CDR3 is 15 residues long. CDR3 coding DNA: TGTGCCAGCAGTCCGCTCGGTCTAGCCAAAAACATTCAGTACTTC. Amino acids: CASSPLGLAKNIQYF.

The genes are TRBV28 and TRBJ1-3; no definite D call. Germline lookup yields CDR1 MDHEN and CDR2 SYDVKM. The V end lost 5 bases, the J end lost 4 bases, and 6 bases lay between the germline ends. The CDR3 totals 12 residues. The CDR3 region is CASSLQGNTIYF. CDR3 DNA sequence: TGTGCCAGCAGTCTCCAAGGAAACACCATATATTTT. Full variable domain (rest looked up from reference TRBV28 and TRBJ1-3): DVKVTQSSRYLVKRTGEKVFLECVQDMDHENMFWYRQDPGLGLRLIYFSYDVKMKEKGDIPEGYSVSREKKERFSLILESASTNQTSMYLCASSLQGNTIYFGEGSWLTVV.

The rearrangement joins TRBV20-1 to TRBJ2-7; 8 nucleotides match TRBD2. Germline loops: CDR1 DFQATT, CDR2 SNEGSKA (reference sequence). The CDR3 is 14 amino acids. The ends lost 5 bases at V and 1 base at J; junction bases unmatched: 7. The CDR3 protein is CSAGELAGSYEQYF. In DNA form, the CDR3 reads TGCAGTGCTGGCGAGCTAGCGGGTTCCTACGAGCAGTACTTC.

The chain employs TRBV6-1 and TRBJ1-1; possibly TRBD1 for D (5 bases). The germline CDR1 and CDR2 sequences are MNHNS and SASEGT. Trimming stripped 2 bases from V and 8 bases from J, with 21 bases between. The CDR3 totals 16 residues. The CDR3 loop reads CASSERVWGDYFEAFF. In nucleotides, the CDR3 is TGTGCCAGCAGTGAACGTGTTTGGGGCGATTATTTCGAAGCTTTCTTT.

In DNA, the CDR3 is TGTGCCAGCAGCCAAGTTATTACGGCAGAGCAGTACTTC. It translates to CASSQVITAEQYF. V gene TRBV3-1 combines with J gene TRBJ2-7; D not resolved. Looked up from germline, CDR1 is LGHDT and CDR2 is YNNKEL (reference sequence). The CDR3 spans 13 residues. Trimming stripped 1 base from V and 7 bases from J, with 11 bases between.

The chain employs TRBV2 and TRBJ2-6, with no clear D. The CDR3 is 13 amino acids. Germline V gene lookup returns CDR1 SNHLY and CDR2 FYNNEI. V was cut by 7 bases and J by 3 bases, with 7 bases left in between. CDR3 DNA sequence: TGTGCCAGCAATCGTGATGGGGCCAACGTCCTGACTTTC. This translates into CASNRDGANVLTF.

This sequence joins TRBV23-1 and TRBJ1-2; 7 bases are a match to TRBD1. TRBV23-1 is filed as an ORF, its function uncertain. This CDR3 region has 16 residues. V shed 1 base, J shed 4 bases, and the junction held 9 bases outside the gene matches. Here the CDR3 reads CASSQCRTGFSYGYTF. The CDR3 region has the DNA TGCGCCAGCAGTCAATGCAGGACAGGCTTCAGCTATGGCTACACCTTC.

The gene calls are TRBV2 and TRBJ2-1; no clear D. Trimming stripped 5 bases from V and 8 bases from J, with 10 bases between. The CDR3 is 12 residues long. Germline CDR1 is SNHLY and CDR2 is FYNNEI. CDR3 coding DNA: TGTGCCAGCAGTCGAAGTTACGATGAGCAGTTCTTC. Translating it yields CASSRSYDEQFF.

The chain has TRBV10-3 and TRBJ2-2; 14 nucleotides align to TRBD2. The ends lost 7 bases at V and 10 bases at J; junction bases unmatched: 5. CDR3 length: 14 residues. Germline V lookup: CDR1 ENHRY, CDR2 SYGVKD. The CDR3, as DNA: TGTGCCATCATGGGACTAGCGGGAGTCGAGGAGCTGTTTTTT. Its translation: CAIMGLAGVEELFF.

The J gene is TRBJ2-5, the V gene TRBV27, with TRBD1 identical over 8 bases. The CDR3 sequence is 14 residues long. Germline assignment: CDR1 MNHEY and CDR2 SMNVEV (reference sequence). Trimming took 6 bases from V and 5 from J; bases not matched to a gene: 8. CDR3 DNA: TGTGCCAGCAGCCAGGGGGCGGGAAGGGAGACCCAGTACTTC. Translating it yields CASSQGAGRETQYF.

The genes are TRBV30 and TRBJ2-1; 9 bases are a match to TRBD2. Losses at the gene ends were 4 bases for V and 7 bases for J; bases not matched to a gene: 14. Germline assignment: CDR1 GTSNPN and CDR2 SVGIG (reference sequence). CDR3 length: 16 residues. CDR3 amino acids: CAWIRGPASGTNEQFF. The CDR3 DNA follows: TGTGCCTGGATCAGGGGTCCGGCTAGCGGGACGAATGAGCAGTTCTTC. Combining the CDR3 with reference TRBV30 and TRBJ2-1 gives the whole variable domain SQTIHQWPATLVQPVGSPLSLECTVEGTSNPNLYWYRQAAGRGLQLLFYSVGIGQISSEVPQNLSASRPQDRQFILSSKKLLLSDSGFYLCAWIRGPASGTNEQFFGPGTRLTVL.

The chain links TRBV20-1 to TRBJ2-5; 11 bases fit TRBD2. The CDR3 spans 16 residues. With 1 base clipped from V and 5 bases from J, the junction kept 9 bases outside the gene matches. Germline CDR1 reads DFQATT; CDR2 reads SNEGSKA (reference sequence). CDR3 sequence (DNA): TGCAGTGCTAGAGGAGGGACTAGCGGACGGGTTGAGACCCAGTACTTC. Translation: CSARGGTSGRVETQYF.

The chain recombines TRBV9 with TRBJ2-3; unclear D gene. Germline CDR1 SGDLS, CDR2 YYNGEE. V shed 0 bases and J shed 0 bases, with 5 bases lying between them. The CDR3 sequence is 14 residues long. The CDR3 region has the DNA TGTGCCAGCAGCGTAGAGTGGAGCACAGATACGCAGTATTTT. Amino acid sequence: CASSVEWSTDTQYF.

The gene calls are TRBV6-2 or TRBV6-3 and TRBJ2-2; maybe TRBD2 (6 bases). V lost 6 bases, J lost 3 bases, and 8 bases lay in between. There are 13 residues in the CDR3. The germline V gene has CDR1 MNHEY and CDR2 SVGEGT. CDR3 bases: TGTGCCAGCAGGCGGGACGACACCGGGGAGCTGTTTTTT. Translating it yields CASRRDDTGELFF.

This chain connects TRBV9 to TRBJ1-2; 10 bases are a match to TRBD1. From germline, CDR1 is SGDLS and CDR2 YYNGEE. V was clipped by 3 bases and J by 8 bases; unmatched bases: 10. The CDR3 contains 15 residues. In DNA form, the CDR3 reads TGTGCCAGCAGCGCCGAGGAAGACAGGGGGCGAGGCTACACCTTC. Protein product: CASSAEEDRGRGYTF.

The CDR3 DNA reads TGTGCCTGGGGGACTAGCGGGGGTGTCTACAATGAGCAGTTCTTC. Its protein product is CAWGTSGGVYNEQFF. The genes are TRBV30 and TRBJ2-1; 14 bases fit TRBD2. Unmatched junction bases numbered 3, after V lost 5 bases and J lost 3 bases. The CDR3 has 15 residues. Germline CDR1 GTSNPN, CDR2 SVGIG (reference sequence).

J is TRBJ1-1 and V is TRBV12-3 or TRBV12-4; 8 nucleotides align to TRBD1. This CDR3 spans 16 amino acids. After removal of 7 bases from V and 0 bases from J, the junction contained 10 bases not matched to a gene. The CDR3 sequence is CASTKRRGPLNTEAFF. The CDR3 nucleotides read TGTGCCAGCACCAAACGCAGGGGGCCTTTGAACACTGAAGCTTTCTTT.

The chain couples TRBV6-5 to TRBJ2-3; 7 nucleotides align to TRBD2. Germline V gene lookup returns CDR1 MNHEY and CDR2 SVGAGI. The V and J ends lost 2 bases and 2 bases, in that order; junction bases with no gene match: 7. The CDR3 contains 16 residues. The chain's CDR3 is CASSYGWEGTTDTQYF. In DNA, the CDR3 is TGTGCCAGCAGTTACGGGTGGGAGGGAACCACAGATACGCAGTATTTT.

The chain links TRBV4-2 to TRBJ1-3; no definite D call. CDR1 LGHNA and CDR2 YNFKEQ come from the germline V gene. V was clipped by 6 bases and J by 0 bases, with 15 bases between them. CDR3 length: 16 amino acids. CDR3 protein: CASRESGPSSGNTIYF. The CDR3 DNA reads TGTGCCAGCAGAGAATCCGGGCCCAGCTCTGGAAACACCATATATTTT.